Listed here are 28 T cell receptor beta chains from one sample, sequenced in a study of follicular helper T cells after annual influenza vaccination. This table comes from immunoSEQ multiplex PCR, and its TCRdb copy is limited to in-frame clones, with some not included. The sample consists of nearly 11,000 clones, 70% to 85% of them appearing once. Specimen: CXCR5- memory CD4+ T cells sorted from blood, collected 6 weeks after influenza vaccination. These receptors were obtained from an adult who received the influenza vaccine.

The rearrangement links TRBV6-1 to TRBJ1-4; 8 positions match TRBD1. This CDR3 spans 15 amino acids. The junction had 7 bases not matched to a gene; V was cut back by 4 bases and J by 6 bases. CDR1 is MNHNS and CDR2 is SASEGT in the germline V gene. CDR3 amino acids: CASSGTGGGDEKLFF. As DNA, the CDR3 is TGTGCCAGCAGTGGAACAGGGGGAGGCGATGAAAAACTGTTTTTT.

The chain links TRBV4-2 to TRBJ1-2; D not resolved. V dropped 5 bases and J dropped 2 bases, with 12 bases sitting between them. Germline CDR1 reads LGHNA; CDR2 reads YNFKEQ. This CDR3 has 14 residues. CDR3 residues: CASSLPQTNYGYTF. CDR3 in DNA: TGTGCCAGCAGCTTGCCCCAGACCAACTATGGCTACACCTTC.

The J gene is TRBJ2-7, the V gene TRBV18; D unclear. The CDR3 is made up of 14 amino acids. V lost 1 base to trimming and J lost 5 bases, with 12 bases between them. In germline, CDR1 is KGHSH, CDR2 LQKENI. The CDR3 sequence: CASSPRVPRDEQYF. CDR3 nucleotide sequence: TGTGCCAGCTCACCACGGGTTCCTCGGGACGAGCAGTACTTC.

The gene calls are TRBV5-4 and TRBJ1-5; D might be TRBD1 (5 bases). Between the trimmed V and J ends, which lost 0 bases and 3 bases, there was a span of 16 bases. CDR1 is SGHNT, CDR2 YYREEE, per germline (reference sequence). CDR3 length: 17 amino acids. The CDR3 region has the DNA TGTGCCAGCAGCTTGGGGGAGGGGTCTCTTCTCAATCAGCCCCAGCATTTT. This encodes CASSLGEGSLLNQPQHF.

The chain links TRBV5-1 to TRBJ1-1, with 7 bases lining up with TRBD1. J lost 4 bases, V lost 6 bases, and 6 bases had no gene match. CDR1 is SGHRS and CDR2 is YFSETQ in the germline V gene. This CDR3 is built from 13 residues. For the CDR3, the DNA is TGCGCCAGCACGGCAGGGGGGGCCACTGAAGCTTTCTTT. Translation: CASTAGGATEAFF.

The V call is TRBV7-3, the J call TRBJ2-7; weak D call: TRBD2 (5 bases). Germline values: CDR1 SGHTA, CDR2 FQGTGA. Trimming cost V 5 bases and J 6 bases, with 14 bases left between them. This CDR3 has 13 amino acids. The CDR3, as DNA: TGTGCCAGCAGCCCGGGGTCTCCGGGCGAGCAGTACTTC. It yields the protein CASSPGSPGEQYF.

The rearrangement uses TRBV5-1 and TRBJ1-5, with unresolved D. Germline assignment: CDR1 SGHRS and CDR2 YFSETQ. The CDR3 is 13 residues long. Deletions cut 4 bases from V and 4 bases from J, with 9 bases between. In DNA form, the CDR3 reads TGCGCCAGCAGCCCCGGGGTAAATCAGCCCCAGCATTTT. Protein: CASSPGVNQPQHF. Together with reference TRBV5-1 and TRBJ1-5, the CDR3 gives the full variable domain: KAGVTQTPRYLIKTRGQQVTLSCSPISGHRSVSWYQQTPGQGLQFLFEYFSETQRNKGNFPGRFSGRQFSNSRSEMNVSTLELGDSALYLCASSPGVNQPQHFGDGTRLSIL.

CDR3: CASAGLAGINEQFF. The CDR3 coding sequence is TGCGCCAGCGCGGGACTAGCGGGTATAAATGAGCAGTTCTTC. J is TRBJ2-1 and V is TRBV5-1; 12 nucleotides line up with TRBD2. This CDR3 contains 14 residues. The V gene end was trimmed by 7 bases and the J gene end by 7 bases; junction bases not matched to a gene: 6. Germline CDR1 is SGHRS and CDR2 is YFSETQ. Filled out from reference TRBV5-1 and TRBJ2-1, the complete variable domain reads KAGVTQTPRYLIKTRGQQVTLSCSPISGHRSVSWYQQTPGQGLQFLFEYFSETQRNKGNFPGRFSGRQFSNSRSEMNVSTLELGDSALYLCASAGLAGINEQFFGPGTRLTVL.

The sample holds a few counts of this clone. The rearrangement joins TRBV27 to TRBJ2-2; a weak D match, TRBD2 (6 bases). The CDR3 totals 16 residues. Trimming cost V 6 bases and J 0 bases, with 14 bases left between them. CDR1 and CDR2 (germline): MNHEY, SMNVEV (reference sequence). The chain's CDR3 is CASRKPGLANTGELFF. As DNA, the CDR3 is TGTGCCAGCAGAAAGCCGGGACTGGCGAACACCGGGGAGCTGTTTTTT.

This clone was detected once. CDR3 nucleotide sequence: TGTGCCAGCAGCCCTACAGATACGCAGTATTTT. Encoded protein: CASSPTDTQYF. The chain carries TRBV7-2 and TRBJ2-3; D not resolved. The CDR3 extends over 11 amino acids. The V end was cut by 5 bases, the J end by 3 bases, with 3 bases between. The germline V gene encodes CDR1 SGHTA and CDR2 FQGNSA.

This clone was observed a handful of times. J is TRBJ2-5 and V is TRBV5-1; maybe TRBD2 (7 bases). V lost 4 bases and J lost 0, with 16 bases in between. This CDR3 has 16 amino acids. Germline V gene data show CDR1 as SGHRS and CDR2 as YFSETQ. The CDR3 loop reads CASSPPGGRNQETQYF. The CDR3 bases are TGCGCCAGCAGCCCCCCGGGGGGCAGAAACCAAGAGACCCAGTACTTC.

The chain carries TRBV9 and TRBJ2-5; D is possibly TRBD1 (5 bases). The CDR3 loop spans 15 amino acids. Germline V CDR1 and CDR2: SGDLS, YYNGEE. The V and J ends lost 4 bases and 5 bases respectively, with 18 bases between them. The CDR3 bases are TGTGCCAGCAGCTTACGGGCCACACCAGGGGAGACCCAGTACTTC. Encoded protein: CASSLRATPGETQYF.

The V call is TRBV27, the J call TRBJ2-7; TRBD1 matches 7 bases. Germline V gene sequence: CDR1 MNHEY, CDR2 SMNVEV (reference sequence). There are 14 residues in the CDR3. V shed 5 bases, J shed 4 bases, and the junction held 8 bases outside the gene matches. The CDR3 loop is CASSIRQGPYEQYF. DNA for the CDR3: TGTGCCAGCAGTATAAGACAGGGCCCTTACGAGCAGTACTTC.

V gene TRBV6-1 combines with J gene TRBJ1-5; TRBD1 matches at 10 bases. CDR1 is MNHNS, CDR2 SASEGT, per germline. CDR3 length: 14 amino acids. With 7 bases clipped from V and 4 bases from J, the junction kept 4 bases outside the gene matches. Here the CDR3 DNA reads TGTGCCAGCACCATGGGACAGGGGAATCAGCCCCAGCATTTT. Translated: CASTMGQGNQPQHF.

This rearrangement joins TRBV6-5 to TRBJ2-7, with TRBD2 identical over 9 bases. CDR3 size: 14 residues. CDR1 MNHEY and CDR2 SVGAGI come from the germline V gene. Unmatched junction bases numbered 1, after V lost 3 bases and J lost 1 base. DNA for the CDR3: TGTGCCAGCAGTTATCTAGCGGGGTCCTACGAGCAGTACTTC. Residues: CASSYLAGSYEQYF.

Comment on this clone: The limits of the CDR3 on the DNA are not certain, so only TCRdb's listed CDR3 is given. The CDR3 loop reads CAWTPRTLTMATPSVFYGYTF. The chain couples TRBV30 to TRBJ1-2. The CDR3 extends over 21 residues, inclusive of both ends. Germline CDR1 reads GTSNPN; CDR2 reads SVGIG (reference sequence).

The rearrangement links TRBV19 to TRBJ1-2; 12 nucleotides agree with TRBD1. The CDR3 runs 14 residues. Germline V lookup: CDR1 LNHDA, CDR2 SQIVND (reference sequence). J was trimmed by 6 bases and V by 4 bases; bases with no gene match: 3. DNA of the CDR3: TGTGCCAGTAGTAGGGACAGGGGGCGAGATGGCTACACCTTC. Translating it yields CASSRDRGRDGYTF. Looking up the rest from reference TRBV19 and TRBJ1-2 gives the full variable domain: DGGITQSPKYLFRKEGQNVTLSCEQNLNHDAMYWYRQDPGQGLRLIYYSQIVNDFQKGDIAEGYSVSREKKESFPLTVTSAQKNPTAFYLCASSRDRGRDGYTFGSGTRLTVV.

This chain connects TRBV29-1 to TRBJ2-7; D possibly corresponds to TRBD2 (6 bases). Germline-derived CDR1 and CDR2 are SQVTM and ANQGSEA. V was shortened by 4 bases and J by 2 bases, with 12 bases between the two germline ends. This CDR3 region has 13 residues. In DNA, the CDR3 is TGCAGCGTTGGGGAGGACGGGACCTACGAGCAGTACTTC. Its translation is CSVGEDGTYEQYF.

The V call is TRBV5-1, the J call TRBJ2-5; D may be TRBD2 (7 bases). Germline loops: CDR1 SGHRS, CDR2 YFSETQ. Trimming took off 3 bases at V and 3 bases at J, with 24 bases between the two ends. This CDR3 is built from 18 residues. The CDR3 DNA is TGCGCCAGCAGCTCCTACGCCCTAGGGGGGAGCGGGGAAGAGACCCAGTACTTC. Translation gives CASSSYALGGSGEETQYF.

The V call is TRBV5-6, the J call TRBJ2-5; tentative D call: TRBD1 (5 bases). This CDR3 region has 13 residues. Germline V gene sequence: CDR1 SGHDT, CDR2 YYEEEE. V was shortened by 0 bases and J by 5 bases, with 8 bases between the two germline ends. The CDR3 bases are TGTGCCAGCAGCTTGGACAGGAAGGAGACCCAGTACTTC. Amino acid sequence: CASSLDRKETQYF.

This clone appeared once. The chain combines TRBV2 with TRBJ2-3; tentatively, D is TRBD1 (6 bases). The V end lost 5 bases, the J end lost 4 bases, and 10 bases lay between the germline ends. This CDR3 spans 13 amino acids. Looked up from germline, CDR1 is SNHLY and CDR2 is FYNNEI. CDR3 residues: CASSRQVSDTQYF. The DNA of the CDR3 is TGTGCCAGCAGTAGACAGGTTTCAGATACGCAGTATTTT.

This chain joins TRBV18 and TRBJ2-6, with 10 bases that match TRBD1. V was pared by 6 bases and J by 0 bases, with 5 bases of the junction left unmatched. CDR1 KGHSH and CDR2 LQKENI come from the germline V gene. The CDR3 length is 17 residues. The CDR3 DNA reads as TGTGCCAGCTCTGGACAGGGGGTGATCTCTGGGGCCAACGTCCTGACTTTC. Protein product: CASSGQGVISGANVLTF.

This clone appeared a single time. The rearrangement joins TRBV5-5 to TRBJ2-7; unclear D gene. The CDR3 has 13 amino acids. Germline V lookup: CDR1 SGHKS, CDR2 YYEKEE (reference sequence). Trimming stripped 2 bases from V and 5 bases from J, with 11 bases between. This CDR3 is CASSFAPFNEQYF. CDR3 sequence (DNA): TGTGCCAGCAGCTTCGCTCCGTTTAACGAGCAGTACTTC. Combining the CDR3 with reference TRBV5-5 and TRBJ2-7 gives the whole variable domain DAGVTQSPTHLIKTRGQQVTLRCSPISGHKSVSWYQQVLGQGPQFIFQYYEKEERGRGNFPDRFSARQFPNYSSELNVNALLLGDSALYLCASSFAPFNEQYFGPGTRLTVT.

This chain uses TRBV6-5 with TRBJ2-7; TRBD1 might be the D (6 bases). The CDR3 contains 14 residues. Germline assignment: CDR1 MNHEY and CDR2 SVGAGI. The germline V and J ends were trimmed by 8 bases and 1 base, with 15 bases remaining between them. CDR3 residues: CASRGAGESYEQYF. The CDR3 bases are TGTGCCAGCCGAGGGGCAGGGGAGTCCTACGAGCAGTACTTC.

This rearrangement joins TRBV5-1 to TRBJ1-1; D gene unclear. Per the germline V gene, CDR1 is SGHRS and CDR2 is YFSETQ. The CDR3 length is 13 residues. The V and J ends lost 3 bases and 1 base respectively, with 7 bases between them. CDR3 region: CASSSGPNTEAFF. For the CDR3, the DNA is TGCGCCAGCAGCTCCGGACCGAACACTGAAGCTTTCTTT.

The chain combines TRBV28 with TRBJ2-3, with D unresolved. This CDR3 has 14 amino acids. Germline V CDR1 and CDR2: MDHEN, SYDVKM. V was shortened by 3 bases and J by 0 bases, with 7 bases between the two germline ends. Written as DNA, the CDR3 is TGTGCCAGCAGTTTTCCGGGCAGCACAGATACGCAGTATTTT. This gives the protein CASSFPGSTDTQYF.

The rearrangement links TRBV28 to TRBJ1-2, with 9 bases identical to TRBD1. The CDR3 length is 17 residues. Germline V gives CDR1 MDHEN, CDR2 SYDVKM. Losses at the gene ends were 5 bases for V and 7 bases for J; bases not matched to a gene: 17. This chain's CDR3 is CASSTPGQGPLGGGYTF. The DNA of the CDR3 is TGTGCCAGCAGTACTCCGGGACAGGGCCCCTTAGGGGGTGGCTACACCTTC.

CDR3 bases: TGTGCCAGTAGTATCACGGGACGGACAACTAATGAAAAACTGTTTTTT. This encodes CASSITGRTTNEKLFF. The V gene is TRBV19, the J gene TRBJ1-4; TRBD1 might be the D (5 bases). The CDR3 length is 16 residues. V lost 3 bases and J lost 0, with 11 bases in between. Germline assignment: CDR1 LNHDA and CDR2 SQIVND (reference sequence). The variable domain in full, completed from reference TRBV19 and TRBJ1-4, reads DGGITQSPKYLFRKEGQNVTLSCEQNLNHDAMYWYRQDPGQGLRLIYYSQIVNDFQKGDIAEGYSVSREKKESFPLTVTSAQKNPTAFYLCASSITGRTTNEKLFFGSGTQLSVL.